Presented here are 4 T cell receptor beta chains from one specimen sequenced in a study of blood T cell repertoires in COVID-19. Assay used: immunoSEQ multiplex PCR; TCRdb lists only in-frame clones, some missing. The sample holds over 95,000 clones; around nine tenths are singletons and the top ten take less than 8.5%. Source material: peripheral blood. The receptors were sampled from a woman between 65 and 79 years old who had recovered from COVID-19.

The J gene is TRBJ2-1, the V gene TRBV5-4; TRBD2 matches 11 bases. The junction had 7 bases not matched to a gene; V was cut back by 4 bases and J by 7 bases. The CDR3 spans 15 residues. Germline-derived CDR1 and CDR2 are SGHNT and YYREEE (reference sequence). The CDR3 is CASSHLAGGGNEQFF. CDR3 sequence (DNA): TGTGCCAGCAGCCATTTAGCGGGAGGGGGAAATGAGCAGTTCTTC.

The CDR3 coding sequence is TGTGCCAGCAGCTTGGACCGTTCAGGGGGCGACGGCTACACCTTC. It codes for CASSLDRSGGDGYTF. The chain joins TRBV5-4 to TRBJ1-2, with 8 nucleotides matching TRBD1. The trim removed 0 bases at V and 8 bases at J, leaving 9 bases unmatched. The CDR3 spans 15 residues. Germline V CDR1 and CDR2: SGHNT, YYREEE (reference sequence).

V is TRBV3-1 (or the pseudogene TRBV3-2) and J is TRBJ2-7; D might be TRBD1 (6 bases). The CDR3 loop spans 14 amino acids. Deletions cut 4 bases from V and 5 bases from J, with 15 bases between. Per the germline V gene, CDR1 is LGHDT and CDR2 is YNNKEL (reference sequence). The CDR3 protein is CASSRAGQTHEQYF. CDR3 DNA sequence: TGTGCCAGCAGCCGCGCCGGACAGACCCACGAGCAGTACTTC.

The J gene is TRBJ1-1, the V gene TRBV11-3; TRBD1 aligns across 9 bases. With V trimmed by 1 base and J by 4 bases, 4 bases remained unmatched. Germline V CDR1 and CDR2: SGHNT, YENEEA. The CDR3 sequence is 15 residues long. CDR3 bases: TGTGCCAGCAGCTTAGGAGGGACAGGGACCACTGAAGCTTTCTTT. This gives the protein CASSLGGTGTTEAFF. The whole variable domain, filled in from reference TRBV11-3 and TRBJ1-1, reads EAGVVQSPRYKIIEKKQPVAFWCNPISGHNTLYWYLQNLGQGPELLIRYENEEAVDDSQLPKDRFSAERLKGVDSTLKIQPAELGDSAVYLCASSLGGTGTTEAFFGQGTRLTVV.